This record concerns one TCR beta chain sequence. This clone was detected once. Its antigen specificity is not known. Nothing much larger sits one base from this clone, and base qualities are not available. Inclusive of the bounding cysteine and phenylalanine, the CDR3 is 16 residues long. The retained sequence is limited to the CDR3, 48 bases, with the frame set at the first base. Taken from the germline V gene, the CDR1 and CDR2 loops are MNHNS and SASEGT. V and J are trimmed by 6 bases and 3 bases, and the gene matches miss 9 bases of the junction. Library creation used the immunoSEQ multiplex PCR assay. The multiplex PCR relied on a mix of 60 forward primers for TCR Vbeta segments and 13 reverse primers for TCR Jbeta segments. Amplification of the CDR3 region of rearranged TCR beta genes was performed with a multiplex PCR assay on genomic DNA. On the Illumina HiSeq System, the amplified TCR beta libraries were sequenced as 87-base-pair reads. The study's own analysis went as follows. In a later analysis, some 80 million unique TCR beta chains were counted across the 650 to 700 repertoires, and approximately 9.9 million of these chains were shared by at least two donors. Raw reads were error-corrected and collapsed into unique sequences with a nearest-neighbor algorithm that merged closely related sequences to remove PCR and sequencing errors. CDR3 sequences were aligned to IMGT reference sequences to assign V, D and J gene segments. For a sequence to be retained, a match of at least six nucleotides to both a V gene segment and a J gene segment was required. A rearrangement counted as productive if the CDR3 had no stop codons and remained in frame with V and J, and every other rearrangement counted as non-productive. CDR3 was defined by IMGT convention, running from the second conserved V-encoded cysteine to the conserved J-encoded phenylalanine. The earlier analysis of about 530 of the donors excluded any sequence lacking an unambiguous match to a single V gene segment. An earlier analysis of some 500 of the donors classified V segments as functional when productive rearrangements were above 56.7% and as segregating when the standard deviation between donors was above 5%. To diagnose cytomegalovirus status from the catalog of TCR beta chain sequences, a statistical classification framework was built. V and J gene assignment, in a later analysis, came from comparing TCR nucleotide sequences with IMGT/GENE-DB human TR gene sequences. The TCRdist pipeline was used in a later analysis to assign CDR3 sequences and most-parsimonious VDJ recombination scenarios. In a later analysis, each TCR beta chain was defined by its CDR3 amino acid sequence together with its V-gene family, and reads lacking a unique V-gene family were excluded. In a later analysis, 450 to 600 highly shared, low-generation-probability nucleotide sequences were removed to address suspected cross-contamination and a sequencing artifact. In a later analysis, a clonal expansion index was calculated for each public chain from normalized within-repertoire ranks of inferred template counts. A later analysis computed generation probabilities with a VDJ recombination model fitted to out-of-frame rearrangements, and checked the results against IGoR. A later analysis scored TCR-TCR, TCR-HLA and TCR-CMV co-occurrence with hypergeometric tests, applying a repertoire-size bias correction to TCR pairs. To estimate false discovery rates, a later analysis permuted the HLA or CMV assignments 20 times. A later analysis grouped co-occurring TCRs with DBSCAN, adding TCRdist sequence similarity when clustering within HLA-allele-positive subsets. Repertoires with fewer than 30,000 or more than 120,000 public chains, plus five repertoires with anomalous nucleotide sharing, were excluded from co-occurrence clustering. The table was pulled from immuneACCESS by TCRdb, which kept in-frame rearrangements only. Such tables lose some clones; where checked, under half of the loss comes from unresolved V genes, and the rest has no known cause. V and J calls plus clone size are reproduced from that table; the DNA served to infer D and trimming. The sample includes about 160,000 clones, with around three quarters observed a single time. Jointly, the top ten make up over 6% of the sample.

The data stem from a study of cytomegalovirus exposure and HLA in healthy donors listed by TCRdb under 2017. Some background on the complete study: An earlier analysis of about 560 of the donors reported about 260 Gb of sequence data and around 120 million unique TCR beta sequences obtained from around 180 million T cells. Roughly 290 gigabases of sequencing data and around 85 million unique TCR sequences made up an early release that covered fewer than 650 HLA-typed donors. The genetic ancestry cluster associated with self-reported Caucasian donors included 80% to 90% of the 300 to 400 genotyped donors. The study aimed to test whether cataloging public T cell receptors could reveal signatures of past pathogen exposure. The study profiled the T cell repertoires of 500 to 800 subjects by immunosequencing and related them to cytomegalovirus serostatus. Along with the approximately 700-subject first cohort, a separate validation cohort of more than 90 different subjects was used. To predict cytomegalovirus infection status, the study combined high-throughput TCR immunosequencing, statistical association of individual TCRs with disease status, and machine learning. In a later analysis, previously published TCR beta repertoires from 550 to 700 donors were re-analyzed and high-resolution HLA genotyping was added so that TCR occurrence patterns could be studied. Rather than drawing on any new phenotypic data, the later analysis identified candidate immune exposures from TCR beta sequences and the way those sequences occurred across donors. In an earlier analysis of 587 of the donors, high-throughput TCR beta sequencing was used to judge whether each TCR beta V gene segment behaved as functional or pseudogenic. Donor age, sex, ethnicity and CMV serostatus were compiled together with the repertoire data. In a later genetic analysis, genome-wide SNP genotypes for about 55% of the roughly 670 donors were used, and that subset was treated as a discovery cohort. Every repertoire in the discovery cohort had been generated on one and the same sequencing platform. HLA typing covered class I and class II loci at four-digit resolution. Typing coverage differed by locus: A, B, C, DRB1 and DQB1 were typed in about 620-640 donors, DQA1 in about 500, DPA1 in 600 to 610, and DPB1 in approximately 450. Because of strong linkage in the cohort, roughly five DR-DQ haplotypes were treated as single units for association and clustering. Among approximately 370 genotyped donors of the cohort, an average of around 250,000 unique TCR beta nucleotide sequences was sequenced per donor, of which roughly 18% were non-productive.

The full study reports these points: A further reported finding was that TCR beta sequences accurately predicted the HLA-A and HLA-B alleles for most subjects in the first cohort. In vitro tests confirmed that a few of the cytomegalovirus-associated TCR beta chains recognize cytomegalovirus antigens. Sequencing depth was assumed to be roughly uniform across donors in the presence/absence analyses, though that assumption may not hold. Compared with equally common non-associated chains, HLA-associated TCR beta chains in a later analysis were more clonally expanded and had lower generation probabilities. An earlier analysis of 587 of the donors showed that most TCR beta V segments appeared in productive rearrangements either about 90% or about 30% of the time, which broadly matched IMGT annotations. In a later genetic analysis, fewer N-insertions in productive TCRs were reported among donors in an Asian-associated ancestry cluster than the approximately 670-donor mean. The study gave a list of roughly 150 TCR beta chains associated with cytomegalovirus. CMV serostatus was the only immune exposure information available for the cohort. When HLA alleles, especially DR and DQ, strongly co-occurred, TCR associations were difficult to assign to individual alleles. Linkage disequilibrium might explain the correlated functional status among segregating V segments, but an unknown experimental factor could not be ruled out. A later analysis found that TCR association rates varied across HLA loci, with DRB1 alleles showing the most associated TCRs and HLA-C alleles the fewest. A cluster of highly shared sequence variants was judged likely to be a technical artifact of the sequencing pipeline. It was suggested by the authors that the approach could potentially be generalized to other disease states and immunological phenotypes. Only TCR beta chains were sequenced in this cohort, and the absence of alpha or paired-chain data limited detectable features. V-gene and J-gene trimming of TCR beta chains was associated with a missense DCLRE1C variant in a later genetic analysis, and the association was replicated in an independent cohort. Some IMGT-functional V segments, including TRBV6-2 and TRBV6-3, could not be distinguished by the 87-base-pair reads and were therefore excluded. Specific HLA alleles were associated with 16,951 TCR beta sequences at a false discovery rate of 0.05 in a later analysis. In a later analysis, several top co-occurrence clusters were reported to appear linked to parvovirus B19, influenza, CMV and Epstein-Barr virus. The classifier was reported to diagnose cytomegalovirus status with high specificity and sensitivity in both the original cohort and the validation cohort. Across donors, most TCR sequences were observed very rarely, whereas some public TCRs were present in many individuals. Around 16 rarely observed V segments, including chromosome 9 orphons, were excluded from the earlier analysis of about 600 of the donors because counts were too low. HLA typing was unavailable for some donors at each locus, so association tests used only the typed subset. In a later analysis, most CMV-associated TCR beta chains were found to appear HLA-restricted, with HLA associations seemingly driven largely by CMV exposure.

The cohort consisted of some 730 healthy bone marrow donors. All cohort members were sampled while nominally healthy, although unrecorded immune exposures were likely present. The donor tested CMV seropositive, placing the donor among the 310 or so seropositive members of the cohort. A peripheral blood sample was provided by each donor, and peripheral blood mononuclear cells were used for TCR beta sequencing. The Qiagen DNeasy Blood Extraction Kit was used to extract genomic DNA from the blood cell samples. Material for sequencing was PBMCs. This sequence was found in a middle-aged man in good health and CMV-seropositive. The chain is encoded by TRBV6-1 joined to TRBJ1-5; a stretch of 9 junction bases matches TRBD1. The nucleotides are TGTGCCAGCAGGGAACAGGGGGCGCTCCTCAATCAGCCCCAGCATTTT. This encodes CASREQGALLNQPQHF.